The text below deals with one T cell receptor (beta chain). Its antigen remains unknown. This record belongs to a study of T cell responses to AZD1222 COVID-19 vaccine. Study results and caveats: There were mostly white British donors and more females than males, and clonal diversity was possibly underestimated.

Germline CDR1 WNHNN, CDR2 SYGVQD (reference sequence). Deletions cut 4 bases from V and 6 bases from J, with 12 bases between. This CDR3 contains 13 residues. TCRdb's table, derived via immunoSEQ multiplex PCR, lists solely in-frame clones and lacks some. The sample holds 180,000 or so clones; 85% to 95% are singletons and the top ten take around 4%. This chain links TRBV10-1 with TRBJ1-1; D unresolved. Sequences were derived from peripheral blood, sampled on day 0 of AZD1222 vaccination. The receptor's source is an adult in good health. CDR3 sequence (DNA): TGCGCCAGCAGTGTAAAGGTAGTCTCTGAAGCTTTCTTT. Amino acids: CASSVKVVSEAFF.